This passage covers 24 T cell receptor beta chains from one sample sequenced in a study of blood T cell repertoires in COVID-19. Assay used: immunoSEQ multiplex PCR; TCRdb lists only in-frame clones, some missing. The sample comprises around 260,000 clones, roughly 80% of which are singletons, and around 4% rests with the top ten. The material sequenced was peripheral blood. These receptors all come from a man between 60 and 75 years old with acute or convalescent COVID-19.

This chain connects TRBV27 to TRBJ1-2; 9 positions agree with TRBD1. V trimming: 6 bases; J trimming: 8 bases; junction bases outside the gene matches: 7. Germline assignment: CDR1 MNHEY and CDR2 SMNVEV (reference sequence). CDR3 length equals 13 residues. For the CDR3, the DNA is TGTGCCAGCAGCCGGGACAGGGAGGAGGGCTACACCTTC. Its protein product is CASSRDREEGYTF.

The V gene is TRBV11-2, the J gene TRBJ1-2, with TRBD1 identical over 8 bases. Losses at the gene ends were 2 bases for V and 8 bases for J; bases not matched to a gene: 4. CDR3 size: 13 residues. CDR1 and CDR2 from the germline V gene are SGHAT and FQNNGV. CDR3 in amino acids: CASSLQGATGYTF. The CDR3 nucleotides are TGTGCCAGCAGCTTACAGGGGGCGACAGGCTACACCTTC.

The chain carries TRBV13 and TRBJ2-1; 10 nucleotides align to TRBD2. With 4 bases clipped from V and 8 bases from J, the junction kept 5 bases outside the gene matches. The CDR3 sequence is 14 residues long. Germline V gene lookup returns CDR1 PRHDT and CDR2 FYEKMQ (reference sequence). The CDR3 DNA sequence: TGTGCCAGCAGCTCCGGGACTAGCGTACATGAGCAGTTCTTC. Amino acid sequence: CASSSGTSVHEQFF.

This CDR3 is CAWRYTNYGYTF. The CDR3 nucleotides read TGTGCCTGGAGGTACACTAACTATGGCTACACCTTC. The J gene is TRBJ1-2, the V gene TRBV30; the D is unclear. The CDR3 is made up of 12 amino acids. The V gene's germline CDR1 is GTSNPN and CDR2 SVGIG (reference sequence). The V and J ends lost 3 bases and 0 bases respectively, with 5 bases between them.

This chain uses TRBV20-1 with TRBJ2-7; 8 nucleotides agree with TRBD2. CDR1 and CDR2 from the germline V gene are DFQATT and SNEGSKA (reference sequence). The trim removed 3 bases at V and 7 bases at J, leaving 8 bases unmatched. The CDR3 is 13 residues long. The CDR3, as DNA: TGCAGTGCTAGTAAGGCGGGGACTAGGGAGCAGTACTTC. This codes for CSASKAGTREQYF.

The chain employs TRBV4-3 and TRBJ1-6; tentative D call: TRBD1 (5 bases). This CDR3 is built from 15 residues. Trimming took off 2 bases at V and 7 bases at J, with 12 bases between the two ends. Germline V gene data show CDR1 as LGHNA and CDR2 as YSLEER. CDR3 bases: TGCGCCAGCAGCCAACACGACAGCGAGAATTCACCCCTCCACTTT. It encodes CASSQHDSENSPLHF.

The chain has TRBV6-6 and TRBJ1-5; D uncertain. V was shortened by 6 bases and J by 3 bases, with 18 bases between the two germline ends. The germline V gene has CDR1 MNHNY and CDR2 SVGAGI (reference sequence). The CDR3 spans 16 residues. CDR3 in amino acids: CASRGRVLGLNQPQHF. The CDR3 nucleotides are TGTGCCAGCAGGGGGAGAGTCCTGGGTCTCAATCAGCCCCAGCATTTT.

This rearrangement joins TRBV10-3 to TRBJ1-6, with unresolved D. Trimming took off 5 bases at V and 4 bases at J, with 12 bases between the two ends. The CDR3 is made up of 15 amino acids. Germline lookup yields CDR1 ENHRY and CDR2 SYGVKD. The CDR3 region is CAISTTTSYNSPLHF. In DNA form, the CDR3 reads TGTGCCATCAGTACAACGACAAGTTATAATTCACCCCTCCACTTT.

CDR3 sequence (DNA): TGTGCCAACTCAGGGGACACTCCTTTAGCGTCCCACACCGGGGAGCTGTTTTTT. This codes for CANSGDTPLASHTGELFF. The chain is built from TRBV21-1 and TRBJ2-2; whether TRBD1, the table's D call, matches the DNA was not checked. TRBV21-1 is assigned pseudogene status. The CDR3 loop spans 18 amino acids.

V usage is TRBV15 and J usage is TRBJ1-5, with D possibly matching TRBD1 (5 bases). The CDR3 runs 14 residues. Trimming stripped 0 bases from V and 2 bases from J, with 5 bases between. Per the germline V gene, CDR1 is LNHNV and CDR2 is YYDKDF (reference sequence). The CDR3: CATSRDRGNQPQHF. Written as DNA, the CDR3 is TGTGCCACCAGCAGAGACAGGGGCAATCAGCCCCAGCATTTT.

CDR3 sequence (DNA): TGCGCCAGCAGTGAGTCGAGTGGTAGCGGGGGGTCTGATACGCAGTATTTT. Translating gives CASSESSGSGGSDTQYF. The chain is built from TRBV10-2 and TRBJ2-3, with 10 positions matching TRBD2. With V trimmed by 0 bases and J by 6 bases, 9 bases remained unmatched. Germline CDR1 reads WSHSY; CDR2 reads SAAADI. The CDR3 totals 17 residues.

This chain connects TRBV7-2 to TRBJ2-3; perhaps TRBD1 as D (7 bases). Germline values: CDR1 SGHTA, CDR2 FQGNSA. V shed 5 bases and J shed 2 bases, with 11 bases lying between them. The CDR3 covers 14 residues. CDR3 amino acids: CASSAGQPTDTQYF. CDR3 coding DNA: TGTGCCAGCAGCGCGGGACAGCCCACAGATACGCAGTATTTT.

This sequence joins TRBV6-2 or TRBV6-3 and TRBJ2-7; D ambiguous. Germline assignment: CDR1 MNHEY and CDR2 SVGEGT. The V end was cut by 1 base, the J end by 3 bases, with 4 bases between. CDR3 length: 12 amino acids. The CDR3 region has the DNA TGTGCCAGCAGTTACTATAGCTACGAGCAGTACTTC. It yields the protein CASSYYSYEQYF.

This chain links TRBV18 with TRBJ1-5; D ambiguous. The V end was cut by 2 bases, the J end by 0 bases, with 8 bases between. Germline loops: CDR1 KGHSH, CDR2 LQKENI. This CDR3 contains 15 residues. This chain's CDR3 is CASSPAILSNQPQHF. DNA of the CDR3: TGTGCCAGCTCACCAGCAATACTTAGCAATCAGCCCCAGCATTTT.

This rearrangement joins TRBV6-5 to TRBJ2-7, with 11 nucleotides matching TRBD2. The CDR3 length is 15 residues. Germline-derived CDR1 and CDR2 are MNHEY and SVGAGI. With 11 bases clipped from V and 4 bases from J, the junction kept 13 bases outside the gene matches. CDR3 loop: CAGLAGGTFPYEQYF. In DNA form, the CDR3 reads TGTGCCGGCTTAGCGGGGGGGACGTTTCCTTACGAGCAGTACTTC.

The V gene is TRBV29-1, the J gene TRBJ2-3; no clear D. Trimming took off 1 base at V and 6 bases at J, with 5 bases between the two ends. The CDR3 runs to 11 residues. Germline lookup yields CDR1 SQVTM and CDR2 ANQGSEA. In DNA, the CDR3 is TGCAGCGTTGAAGGGGCTGATACGCAGTATTTT. Encoded protein: CSVEGADTQYF.

The DNA for the CDR3 is TGTGCCAGTAGTGTCCAGGGGTTTGGGGGAGCTTTCTTT. This translates into CASSVQGFGGAFF. This rearrangement joins TRBV19 to TRBJ1-1; a weak D match, TRBD1 (6 bases). Deletions cut 5 bases from V and 10 bases from J, with 17 bases between. Germline lookup yields CDR1 LNHDA and CDR2 SQIVND (reference sequence). The CDR3 is made up of 13 amino acids.

The J gene is TRBJ2-2, the V gene TRBV3-1 (or the pseudogene TRBV3-2), with unresolved D. CDR1 is LGHDT and CDR2 is YNNKEL in the germline V gene (reference sequence). CDR3 length: 12 amino acids. Trimming shortened V by 4 bases and J by 7 bases, and 7 bases separated the two germline ends. The CDR3 nucleotides are TGTGCCAGCAGCCCAGGTGTCGGGGAGCTGTTTTTT. Translating it yields CASSPGVGELFF.

The V and J genes are TRBV4-1 and TRBJ2-7, with 10 nucleotides matching TRBD2. The germline V gene encodes CDR1 MGHRA and CDR2 YSYEKL. This CDR3 region has 16 residues. Trimming at V came to 0 bases and at J to 0 bases, leaving 2 bases not matched to a gene. The CDR3 loop is CASSQDSGGISYEQYF. The CDR3 DNA sequence: TGCGCCAGCAGCCAAGATAGCGGGGGGATCTCCTACGAGCAGTACTTC.

The chain recombines TRBV13 with TRBJ2-7; a possible D gene is TRBD1 (7 bases). The germline V gene has CDR1 PRHDT and CDR2 FYEKMQ (reference sequence). The CDR3 runs to 15 residues. The ends were cut back, 5 bases at V and 3 bases at J, with 17 bases in the middle. The CDR3 DNA follows: TGTGCCAGCAGCCTCGACAGGGAGGCTCGCTACGAGCAGTACTTC. The encoded protein is CASSLDREARYEQYF.

The chain combines TRBV18 with TRBJ2-7, with 11 bases identical to TRBD1. V gave up 3 bases and J gave up 6 bases; unmatched junction bases: 4. Looked up from germline, CDR1 is KGHSH and CDR2 is LQKENI. The CDR3 runs 14 residues. CDR3 in amino acids: CASSPGQGEVEQYF. Here the CDR3 DNA reads TGTGCCAGCTCACCGGGACAGGGGGAAGTCGAGCAGTACTTC.

This sequence joins TRBV3-1 (or the pseudogene TRBV3-2) and TRBJ2-2; unclear D gene. CDR1 is LGHDT, CDR2 YNNKEL, per germline (reference sequence). V was cut by 3 bases and J by 7 bases, with 15 bases left in between. This CDR3 has 15 residues. For the CDR3, the DNA is TGTGCCAGCAGCCAGCCTGGCCTAGTGGTCGGGGAGCTGTTTTTT. Its protein is CASSQPGLVVGELFF.

The chain has TRBV28 and TRBJ2-2, with TRBD2 identical over 8 bases. CDR1 and CDR2 (germline): MDHEN, SYDVKM. The CDR3 loop spans 20 amino acids. Losses at the gene ends were 4 bases for V and 1 base for J; bases not matched to a gene: 17. This CDR3 reads CASSSPGITGGGENTGELFF. The CDR3 DNA follows: TGTGCCAGCAGTTCCCCCGGTATAACGGGAGGGGGAGAGAACACCGGGGAGCTGTTTTTT.

This sequence joins TRBV9 and TRBJ2-7; the match to TRBD2 covers 8 bases. V dropped 4 bases and J dropped 5; count of bases not matched to a gene: 8. This CDR3 contains 14 residues. CDR1 and CDR2 (germline): SGDLS, YYNGEE. Written as DNA, the CDR3 is TGTGCCAGCAGCCCCACGGGAGGGCCCAACGAGCAGTACTTC. Its translation: CASSPTGGPNEQYF.